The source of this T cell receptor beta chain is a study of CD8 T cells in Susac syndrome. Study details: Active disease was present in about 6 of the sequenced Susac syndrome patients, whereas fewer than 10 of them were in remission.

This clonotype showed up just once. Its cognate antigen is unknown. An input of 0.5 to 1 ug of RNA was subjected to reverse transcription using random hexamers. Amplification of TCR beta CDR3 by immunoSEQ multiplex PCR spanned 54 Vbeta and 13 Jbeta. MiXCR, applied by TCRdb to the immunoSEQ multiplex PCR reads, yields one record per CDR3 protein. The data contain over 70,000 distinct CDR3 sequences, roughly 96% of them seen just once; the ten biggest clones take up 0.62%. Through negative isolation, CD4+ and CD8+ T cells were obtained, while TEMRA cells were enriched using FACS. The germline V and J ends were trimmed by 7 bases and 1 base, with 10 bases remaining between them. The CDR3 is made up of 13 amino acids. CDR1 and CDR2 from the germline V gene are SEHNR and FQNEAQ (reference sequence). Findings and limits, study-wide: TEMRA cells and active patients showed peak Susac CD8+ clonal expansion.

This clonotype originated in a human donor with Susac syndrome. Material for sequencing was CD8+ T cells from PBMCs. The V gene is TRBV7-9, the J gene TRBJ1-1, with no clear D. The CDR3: CASNPSGNTEAFF. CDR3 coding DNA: TGTGCCAGCAACCCGAGCGGGAACACTGAAGCTTTCTTT.